Each of the 26 T cell receptor beta chains below was sequenced from the same sample in a study of long-term antiretroviral therapy in people with HIV. Sequencing used immunoSEQ v3.0 at survey level. Here immunoSEQ multiplex PCR was the method, and the copy in TCRdb shows in-frame clones only, minus some. Here the sample spans 25,000 to 30,000 clones, roughly 92% being singletons. This specimen was unsorted PBMCs, taken about 6.5 years after starting antiretroviral therapy. The receptor set was obtained from a woman between 35 and 50 years old with HIV.

The chain links TRBV9 to TRBJ2-2; D is unclear. CDR3 length equals 11 residues. Between the trimmed V and J ends, which lost 4 bases and 6 bases, there was a span of 4 bases. CDR1 is SGDLS and CDR2 is YYNGEE in the germline V gene. CDR3 protein: CASSSSGELFF. For the CDR3, the DNA is TGTGCCAGCAGCTCCTCCGGGGAGCTGTTTTTT.

J is TRBJ1-2 and V is TRBV14; D not resolved. V lost 1 base, J lost 8 bases, and 8 bases lay in between. This CDR3 is built from 12 residues. Germline CDR1 SGHDN, CDR2 FVKESK. The CDR3 nucleotides are TGTGCCAGCAGCCAAGCGGGAGGGGGCTACACCTTC. It encodes CASSQAGGGYTF.

This chain joins TRBV5-1 and TRBJ1-5; D not resolved. This CDR3 is 13 amino acids long. Germline lookup yields CDR1 SGHRS and CDR2 YFSETQ. Trimming cost V 4 bases and J 3 bases, with 8 bases left between them. This chain's CDR3 is CASSVDPNQPQHF. The CDR3 coding sequence is TGCGCCAGCAGCGTAGACCCCAATCAGCCCCAGCATTTT.

The chain couples TRBV2 to TRBJ2-1; D perhaps matches TRBD2 (6 bases). Between the trimmed V and J ends, which lost 10 bases and 2 bases, there was a span of 12 bases. Looked up from germline, CDR1 is SNHLY and CDR2 is FYNNEI. This CDR3 comprises 13 residues. The CDR3 coding sequence is TGTGCCACCAAGGGGAGGACCTACAATGAGCAGTTCTTC. It yields the protein CATKGRTYNEQFF.

The CDR3 loop is CAWRRSGISNYGYTF. DNA of the CDR3: TGTGCCTGGAGGAGGAGCGGAATTAGTAACTATGGCTACACCTTC. This chain links TRBV30 with TRBJ1-2; D unresolved. The CDR3 is 15 amino acids. Trimming took off 3 bases at V and 1 base at J, with 15 bases between the two ends. Germline lookup yields CDR1 GTSNPN and CDR2 SVGIG (reference sequence).

This clone was recorded only once. The V gene is TRBV27, the J gene TRBJ2-5; TRBD2 agrees at 7 bases. Germline lookup yields CDR1 MNHEY and CDR2 SMNVEV (reference sequence). V trimming: 3 bases; J trimming: 2 bases; junction bases outside the gene matches: 3. The CDR3 length is 14 residues. The CDR3 region has the DNA TGTGCCAGCAGTTTTATTAGCGGGCAAGAGACCCAGTACTTC. It is translated as CASSFISGQETQYF.

The rearrangement links TRBV7-2 to TRBJ1-1; the match to TRBD1 covers 7 bases. The CDR3 runs 14 residues. With 2 bases clipped from V and 1 base from J, the junction kept 1 base outside the gene matches. CDR1 and CDR2 (germline): SGHTA, FQGNSA. The CDR3, as DNA: TGTGCCAGCAGCTTAAGACAGGGGAACACTGAAGCTTTCTTT. Its translation is CASSLRQGNTEAFF.

V is TRBV6-5 and J is TRBJ2-1; 7 bases fit TRBD2. This CDR3 has 15 amino acids. V lost 0 bases and J lost 6; bases outside the gene matches: 5. CDR1 MNHEY and CDR2 SVGAGI come from the germline V gene. CDR3 in amino acids: CASSYSGGVSNEQFF. The DNA of the CDR3 is TGTGCCAGCAGTTACTCGGGGGGGGTAAGCAATGAGCAGTTCTTC.

The chain carries TRBV4-2 and TRBJ1-6, with 8 bases that match TRBD1. V trimming: 5 bases; J trimming: 7 bases; junction bases outside the gene matches: 4. The CDR3 is 14 amino acids. The germline CDR1 and CDR2 sequences are LGHNA and YNFKEQ. The CDR3 bases are TGTGCCAGCAGCGCGACAGGGGCAAATTCACCCCTCCACTTT. The encoded protein is CASSATGANSPLHF.

The genes are TRBV6-6 and TRBJ2-3, with a tentative D call TRBD1 (5 bases). The germline CDR1 and CDR2 sequences are MNHNY and SVGAGI (reference sequence). The germline V and J ends were trimmed by 2 bases and 5 bases, with 8 bases remaining between them. The CDR3 contains 13 residues. The CDR3 reads CASSYRGRDTQYF. The CDR3 nucleotides read TGTGCCAGCAGTTACAGGGGCAGAGATACGCAGTATTTT.

This chain uses TRBV7-2 with TRBJ2-1; D remains unclear. This CDR3 is 13 amino acids long. Trimming removed 0 bases from V and 7 bases from J, with 7 bases in between. The germline V gene encodes CDR1 SGHTA and CDR2 FQGNSA. The DNA for the CDR3 is TGTGCCAGCAGCTTAGCGCGAAATAATGAGCAGTTCTTC. It encodes CASSLARNNEQFF.

The chain couples TRBV2 to TRBJ2-5, with D tentatively TRBD1 (6 bases). V shed 8 bases and J shed 4 bases, with 20 bases lying between them. The germline CDR1 and CDR2 sequences are SNHLY and FYNNEI. CDR3 length equals 15 residues. CDR3 coding DNA: TGTGCCAGCTCCCTTCTATGGACAGCGAGAGAGACCCAGTACTTC. Its protein is CASSLLWTARETQYF. The full variable domain, rest sourced from reference TRBV2 and TRBJ2-5, is EPEVTQTPSHQVTQMGQEVILRCVPISNHLYFYWYRQILGQKVEFLVSFYNNEISEKSEIFDDQFSVERPDGSNFTLKIRSTKLEDSAMYFCASSLLWTARETQYFGPGTRLLVL.

The V and J genes are TRBV6-5 and TRBJ1-4, with 11 bases lining up with TRBD1. The CDR3 spans 15 residues. CDR1 MNHEY and CDR2 SVGAGI come from the germline V gene. V trimming: 6 bases; J trimming: 6 bases; junction bases outside the gene matches: 6. The CDR3 reads CASSSGQGAYEKLFF. CDR3 bases: TGTGCCAGCAGCTCCGGACAGGGGGCGTATGAAAAACTGTTTTTT.

V and J are TRBV5-1 and TRBJ2-7; 10 bases align to TRBD2. V lost 0 bases and J lost 5; bases outside the gene matches: 8. This CDR3 is built from 16 residues. Germline CDR1 SGHRS, CDR2 YFSETQ. DNA for the CDR3: TGCGCCAGCAGCTTGGCCGCAGCGGGGGGGCAAGACGAGCAGTACTTC. It encodes CASSLAAAGGQDEQYF.

The rearrangement joins TRBV10-2 to TRBJ1-1; no reliable D call. This CDR3 is built from 12 residues. The V end was cut by 6 bases, the J end by 1 base, with 6 bases between. CDR1 is WSHSY, CDR2 SAAADI, per germline. CDR3 DNA: TGCGCCAGCAGGTCAGGGAACACTGAAGCTTTCTTT. It specifies CASRSGNTEAFF.

The chain joins TRBV7-2 to TRBJ2-1; tentatively, D is TRBD2 (6 bases). The CDR3 sequence is 15 residues long. V was cut by 6 bases and J by 1 base, with 13 bases left in between. CDR1 and CDR2 from the germline V gene are SGHTA and FQGNSA. The CDR3 nucleotides read TGTGCCAGCAGGGGCGGGGCTAGTTCCTACAATGAGCAGTTCTTC. It encodes CASRGGASSYNEQFF.

The chain joins TRBV2 to TRBJ2-3, with a possible D match to TRBD2 (5 bases). Trimming stripped 8 bases from V and 2 bases from J, with 11 bases between. The CDR3 spans 13 residues. Germline CDR1 and CDR2: SNHLY and FYNNEI. CDR3 sequence: CASLAAATDTQYF. CDR3 bases: TGTGCCAGCCTTGCAGCGGCCACAGATACGCAGTATTTT.

The gene calls are TRBV19 and TRBJ2-5; possibly TRBD1 for D (6 bases). Germline lookup yields CDR1 LNHDA and CDR2 SQIVND (reference sequence). The length of the CDR3 is 15 residues. V dropped 1 base and J dropped 4 bases, with 13 bases sitting between them. The CDR3 bases are TGTGCCAGTAGTATAGTCGTGGGGGCTGGAGAGACCCAGTACTTC. Protein: CASSIVVGAGETQYF.

The V call is TRBV7-3, the J call TRBJ2-5, with D perhaps assigned TRBD1 or TRBD2 (6 bases each). The germline CDR1 and CDR2 sequences are SGHTA and FQGTGA. The length of the CDR3 is 14 residues. The germline V and J ends were trimmed by 5 bases and 5 bases, with 15 bases remaining between them. CDR3 residues: CASSRWAGHETQYF. CDR3 coding DNA: TGTGCCAGCAGCCGGTGGGCGGGACACGAGACCCAGTACTTC.

This clone appeared once. The V and J genes are TRBV5-6 and TRBJ1-1; D gene ambiguous. Germline CDR1 is SGHDT and CDR2 is YYEEEE. Between the trimmed V and J ends, which lost 1 base and 0 bases, there was a span of 4 bases. The CDR3 consists of 13 residues. The CDR3 nucleotides read TGTGCCAGCAGCTTGACAGTGAACACTGAAGCTTTCTTT. This sequence encodes CASSLTVNTEAFF.

The sample holds one count of this clone. CDR3 in amino acids: CASSPMGQANTGELFF. CDR3 in DNA: TGTGCCAGCTCACCGATGGGACAGGCGAACACCGGGGAGCTGTTTTTT. The chain has TRBV18 and TRBJ2-2; 8 nucleotides match TRBD1. This CDR3 spans 16 amino acids. Germline CDR1 is KGHSH and CDR2 is LQKENI. J gave up 0 bases and V 3 bases, and 3 bases lay outside the gene matches.

V and J are TRBV29-1 and TRBJ1-1; the D is unclear. V lost 7 bases and J lost 7, with 16 bases in between. Germline V gene sequence: CDR1 SQVTM, CDR2 ANQGSEA. The CDR3 totals 12 residues. The CDR3 protein is CSALSRPDEAFF. CDR3 bases: TGCAGCGCCCTGTCCCGGCCCGATGAAGCTTTCTTT. The full variable domain, its missing parts supplied by reference TRBV29-1 and TRBJ1-1, is SAVISQKPSRDICQRGTSLTIQCQVDSQVTMMFWYRQQPGQSLTLIATANQGSEATYESGFVIDKFPISRPNLTFSTLTVSNMSPEDSSIYLCSALSRPDEAFFGQGTRLTVV.

This chain links TRBV5-6 with TRBJ1-6, with unresolved D. CDR1 SGHDT and CDR2 YYEEEE come from the germline V gene. Trimming removed 4 bases from V and 8 bases from J, with 10 bases in between. This CDR3 has 13 residues. The chain's CDR3 is CASSIRRDSPLHF. CDR3 coding DNA: TGTGCCAGCAGCATCCGAAGGGATTCACCCCTCCACTTT.

This clone was counted a few times. This rearrangement joins TRBV6-1 to TRBJ1-6, with a tentative D call TRBD1 (6 bases). CDR3 length equals 15 residues. The germline V gene has CDR1 MNHNS and CDR2 SASEGT. The germline V and J ends were trimmed by 5 bases and 7 bases, with 15 bases remaining between them. The CDR3 bases are TGTGCCAGCAGTAAACCTGTAGGGGGGAATTCACCCCTCCACTTT. Its protein product is CASSKPVGGNSPLHF.

The genes are TRBV14 and TRBJ1-1; D may be TRBD1 (5 bases). The germline gives CDR1 SGHDN, CDR2 FVKESK. The V end lost 1 base, the J end lost 8 bases, and 8 bases lay between the germline ends. This CDR3 is built from 12 residues. CDR3 residues: CASSQVGLEAFF. DNA of the CDR3: TGTGCCAGCAGCCAAGTGGGACTAGAAGCTTTCTTT.

V gene TRBV6-5 combines with J gene TRBJ1-6, with D possibly TRBD1 on 6 matching bases. CDR3 length: 12 residues. The germline gives CDR1 MNHEY, CDR2 SVGAGI. V lost 8 bases, J lost 14 bases, and 16 bases lay in between. CDR3 loop: CASGWTVKTLHF. CDR3 bases: TGTGCCAGCGGTTGGACAGTCAAGACCCTCCACTTT.